The rows below give T cell receptor beta chains drawn from one sample of a study of T cell repertoires in cytomegalovirus infection. These receptors' targets are unknown. Via MiXCR, TCRdb re-called the reads, giving one row per CDR3 protein. The sample lists fewer than 950,000 distinct CDR3 sequences, approximately 29% occurring once. The sequenced sample was cultured CD8+ T cells from PBMCs, obtained from culture after CMV antigen stimulation. All receptors come from a human donor in good health (CMV status not recorded). Some clones in this sample may be carry-over from other donors' samples. CDR3s include the opening cysteine and the closing phenylalanine or tryptophan. Fields, in order: J gene, CDR3 length, V gene, D gene, clone size, CDR3 DNA, CDR3 protein. D genes are given only for firm matches. Clone size is stated in some rows and not others, as once, few, many or a class when expanded.

>TRBJ1-1|17|TRBV4-1|.|many
TGCGCCAGCAGCCAAGAGGTCCTCCGGGGGGGGAACACTGAAGCTTTCTTT
CASSQEVLRGGNTEAFF
>TRBJ2-5|18|TRBV6-5|TRBD2|few
TGTGCCAGCAGTTACGACGGGCTAGCGGGGGGGCCTGGAGAGACCCAGTACTTC
CASSYDGLAGGPGETQYF
>TRBJ1-1|16|TRBV18|.|.
TGTGCCAGCTCACCACCCCCTTTGGACGAACCCACTGAAGCTTTCTTT
CASSPPPLDEPTEAFF
>TRBJ2-7|14|TRBV6-5|TRBD1|.
TGTGCCAGCAGTCACTTCGGACAGGGCTACGAGCAGTACTTC
CASSHFGQGYEQYF
>TRBJ1-2|17|TRBV4-1|.|few
TGCGCCAGCAGCCAAGATGTCCGCCGACAGGTCAACTATGGCTACACCTTC
CASSQDVRRQVNYGYTF
>TRBJ2-1|13|TRBV24-1|.|.
TGTGCCACCTCGGACAGCTCCTACAATGAGCAGTTCTTC
CATSDSSYNEQFF
>TRBJ2-5|15|TRBV7-6|.|many
TGTGCCAGCAGCTTGCAGGGGTCTATTCAAGAGACCCAGTACTTC
CASSLQGSIQETQYF
>TRBJ2-2|16|TRBV5-8|TRBD2|few
TGTGCCAGCAGCGAAGGACTAGCGGGGCCCACCGGGGAGCTGTTTTTT
CASSEGLAGPTGELFF
>TRBJ1-2|15|TRBV13|.|.
TGTGCCAGCAGCCCCAGCACAGGTGACCTCTATGGCTACACCTTC
CASSPSTGDLYGYTF
>TRBJ1-2|14|TRBV27|.|.
TGTGCCAGCAGTTTATCGGTCTCTAACTATGGCTACACCTTC
CASSLSVSNYGYTF
>TRBJ1-4|16|TRBV7-3|TRBD1|many
TGTGCCAGCCGTCGAGGACAGGGCCGGTCGGATGAAAAACTGTTTTTT
CASRRGQGRSDEKLFF
>TRBJ2-1|13|TRBV12-5|.|few
TGTGCTAGTGGTTCGGGGGATTACAATGAGCAGTTCTTC
CASGSGDYNEQFF
>TRBJ1-1|14|TRBV4-1|.|.
TGCGCCAGCAGCCAAGATTGGGGGGACACTGAAGCTTTCTTT
CASSQDWGDTEAFF
>TRBJ2-1|16|TRBV7-2|TRBD1|.
TGTGCCAGCAGCTACAGGGGTCGCAGTCCCTACAATGAGCAGTTCTTC
CASSYRGRSPYNEQFF
>TRBJ1-2|14|TRBV28|TRBD1|few
TGTGCCAGCAGTCGCACAGGGGTTTCCTATGGCTACACCTTC
CASSRTGVSYGYTF
>TRBJ1-4|17|TRBV7-9|TRBD1|many
TGTGCCAGCAGCTCCCCGGACAGGGGGCTTTCTAATGAAAAACTGTTTTTT
CASSSPDRGLSNEKLFF
>TRBJ1-1|14|TRBV27|.|few
TGTGCCAGCAGTTTTGGGGCTTTGAACACTGAAGCTTTCTTT
CASSFGALNTEAFF